These 18 T cell receptor beta chains originate from one sample sequenced in a study of blood T cells in healthy people across ages. A J-beta primer mix and a sample-barcoded 5' primer were used in a second PCR of roughly 7 to 12 cycles. MiXCR, applied by TCRdb to the 5' RACE reads, yields one record per CDR3 protein. Here the sample spans around 710,000 distinct CDR3 sequences, approximately 43% being singletons. Sequencing was performed on blood. These receptors all come from a woman in her sixties in good health.

The rearrangement uses TRBV5-1 and TRBJ2-1; TRBD2 matches at 10 bases. The assigned J gene may be wrong: the sequence end matches TRBJ2-7 better. The CDR3 runs 15 residues. From germline, CDR1 is SGHRS and CDR2 YFSETQ. CDR3: CASSSGGVSYNEQYF. The CDR3 DNA is TGCGCCAGCTCTAGCGGGGGCGTATCCTACAATGAGCAGTACTTC.

The chain is built from TRBV5-1 and TRBJ1-2, with 7 bases fitting TRBD1. Germline V gene sequence: CDR1 SGHRS, CDR2 YFSETQ. The junction had 17 bases not matched to a gene; V was cut back by 6 bases and J by 3 bases. The CDR3 totals 17 residues. The CDR3 protein is CASNWGTEGDSDYGYTF. The DNA for the CDR3 is TGCGCCAGCAACTGGGGGACAGAGGGAGACTCCGACTATGGCTACACCTTC. Drawing the rest from reference TRBV5-1 and TRBJ1-2, the complete variable domain is KAGVTQTPRYLIKTRGQQVTLSCSPISGHRSVSWYQQTPGQGLQFLFEYFSETQRNKGNFPGRFSGRQFSNSRSEMNVSTLELGDSALYLCASNWGTEGDSDYGYTFGSGTRLTVV.

A few counts support this clonotype. The gene calls are TRBV4-2 and TRBJ2-7; a weak D match, TRBD2 (5 bases). Germline assignment: CDR1 LGHNA and CDR2 YNFKEQ. The V and J ends lost 4 bases and 2 bases respectively, with 15 bases between them. The CDR3 has 15 residues. The DNA for the CDR3 is TGTGCCAGCAGCCTTTACGACGGAGGAACCTACGAGCAGTACTTC. It is translated as CASSLYDGGTYEQYF.

CDR3 region: CASSEAGAIYEQYF. The CDR3 bases are TGTGCCAGCAGTGAGGCAGGGGCAATCTACGAGCAGTACTTC. The J gene is TRBJ2-7, the V gene TRBV2, with TRBD1 as a possible D gene (6 bases). The V and J ends lost 3 bases and 3 bases respectively, with 12 bases between them. The CDR3 contains 14 residues. Germline CDR1 and CDR2: SNHLY and FYNNEI.

The chain uses TRBV29-1 and TRBJ2-1; weak D call: TRBD2 (5 bases). The CDR3 totals 14 residues. V gave up 1 base and J gave up 7 bases, with 14 bases separating them. Germline V gives CDR1 SQVTM, CDR2 ANQGSEA. CDR3 in amino acids: CSVEGLASGNEQFF. The CDR3 coding sequence is TGCAGCGTTGAAGGTCTAGCATCGGGTAATGAGCAGTTCTTC.

At least ten counts were recorded for this clonotype. This chain joins TRBV4-2 and TRBJ2-5, with 8 bases fitting TRBD2. The CDR3 extends over 14 amino acids. J lost 3 bases, V lost 4 bases, and 4 bases had no gene match. Germline CDR1 and CDR2: LGHNA and YNFKEQ. This chain's CDR3 is CASSPGTREETQYF. The CDR3 region has the DNA TGTGCCAGCAGCCCCGGGACTAGGGAAGAGACCCAGTACTTC.

This clonotype was recorded a few times. The rearrangement links TRBV28 to TRBJ2-1, with TRBD1 matching over 7 bases. The CDR3 spans 12 residues. Looked up from germline, CDR1 is MDHEN and CDR2 is SYDVKM. V lost 8 bases, J lost 9 bases, and 7 bases stayed unmatched. The CDR3 bases are TGTGCCAGCCATGACAGGGATGGTGAGCAGTTCTTC. It specifies CASHDRDGEQFF. Supplemented by reference TRBV28 and TRBJ2-1, the full variable domain reads DVKVTQSSRYLVKRTGEKVFLECVQDMDHENMFWYRQDPGLGLRLIYFSYDVKMKEKGDIPEGYSVSREKKERFSLILESASTNQTSMYLCASHDRDGEQFFGPGTRLTVL.

This clonotype was found a few times. The gene calls are TRBV10-3 and TRBJ2-1; 11 positions match TRBD1. CDR3 length: 14 residues. Germline trimming cut 7 bases from V and 6 bases from J; bases unmatched to any gene: 5. Germline V gene sequence: CDR1 ENHRY, CDR2 SYGVKD. The CDR3 loop is CAIMADRGPNEQFF. The CDR3 nucleotides read TGTGCCATCATGGCGGACAGGGGGCCCAATGAGCAGTTCTTC.

The chain combines TRBV5-1 with TRBJ2-1, with 8 bases matching TRBD1. Germline CDR1 SGHRS, CDR2 YFSETQ. This CDR3 comprises 14 residues. J gave up 10 bases and V 4 bases, and 10 bases lay outside the gene matches. CDR3 residues: CASSNGQGAYEQFF. CDR3 DNA sequence: TGCGCCAGCAGCAATGGACAGGGCGCCTACGAGCAGTTCTTC.

There are many counts of this clonotype. V is TRBV7-2 and J is TRBJ2-1; TRBD2 aligns across 11 bases. After removal of 1 base from V and 7 bases from J, the junction contained 9 bases not matched to a gene. CDR1 and CDR2 from the germline V gene are SGHTA and FQGNSA. The CDR3 length is 17 residues. The DNA for the CDR3 is TGTGCCAGCAGCTTAGTGGCTAGCGGGGGGATAATGAATGAGCAGTTCTTC. It codes for CASSLVASGGIMNEQFF. Based on the CDR3 plus reference TRBV7-2 and TRBJ2-1, the full variable domain is GAGVSQSPSNKVTEKGKDVELRCDPISGHTALYWYRQSLGQGLEFLIYFQGNSAPDKSGLPSDRFSAERTGGSVSTLTIQRTQQEDSAVYLCASSLVASGGIMNEQFFGPGTRLTVL.

V usage is TRBV3-1 and J usage is TRBJ2-7; 7 bases are shared with TRBD2. CDR1 is LGHDT, CDR2 YNNKEL, per germline (reference sequence). The CDR3 has 12 amino acids. Losses at the gene ends were 5 bases for V and 5 bases for J; bases not matched to a gene: 3. The CDR3 nucleotides read TGTGCCAGCAGCGACGGGAGGAACGAGCAGTACTTC. Its translation is CASSDGRNEQYF.

In its sample, this clonotype was seen a few times. J is TRBJ2-1 and V is TRBV12-3 or TRBV12-4, with D perhaps assigned TRBD1 or TRBD2 (5 bases each). V shed 2 bases and J shed 5 bases, with 10 bases lying between them. This CDR3 has 14 amino acids. The CDR3 DNA reads TGTGCCAGCAGTTTATCCGGGACGGACAATGAGCAGTTCTTC. The encoded protein is CASSLSGTDNEQFF.

The rearrangement joins TRBV25-1 to TRBJ2-1; D gene unclear. This CDR3 has 12 residues. V lost 1 base and J lost 10, with 8 bases in between. The V gene's germline CDR1 is MGHDK and CDR2 SYGVNS. This CDR3 reads CASSESFYEQFF. CDR3 DNA: TGTGCCAGCAGTGAATCTTTTTACGAGCAGTTCTTC.

A remark on this clonotype: A read error is possible here, since a much larger clone lies one base away. V is TRBV7-2 and J is TRBJ2-1; 7 bases align to TRBD2. The end of the DNA fits TRBJ2-7 better, so the J call may be wrong. Germline V gene data show CDR1 as SGHTA and CDR2 as FQGNSA. The CDR3 runs to 14 residues. CDR3 DNA sequence: TGTGCCAGCAGCCCGCGGGAGCTCTACAATGAGCAGTACTTC. Translating it yields CASSPRELYNEQYF.

This sequence joins TRBV6-2 or TRBV6-3 and TRBJ2-5; D call uncertain. Germline lookup yields CDR1 MNHEY and CDR2 SVGEGT. This CDR3 region has 12 residues. V was trimmed by 2 bases and J by 5 bases, leaving 6 bases between them. The CDR3 spells CASSYIGETQYF. For the CDR3, the DNA is TGTGCCAGCAGTTACATTGGCGAGACCCAGTACTTC.

V gene TRBV20-1 combines with J gene TRBJ2-7; D call uncertain. The CDR3 contains 13 residues. Germline CDR1 reads DFQATT; CDR2 reads SNEGSKA (reference sequence). V gave up 6 bases and J gave up 2 bases, with 14 bases separating them. In nucleotides, the CDR3 is TGCAGTGCCCTAAAGAGCGAACCCTACGAGCAGTACTTC. This encodes CSALKSEPYEQYF.

In its sample, this clonotype was seen a few times. V gene TRBV28 combines with J gene TRBJ2-3; 9 bases agree with TRBD2. This CDR3 is built from 17 residues. Germline V gene sequence: CDR1 MDHEN, CDR2 SYDVKM. After removal of 4 bases from V and 2 bases from J, the junction contained 10 bases not matched to a gene. CDR3 amino acids: CASSSALAGPPTDTQYF. The CDR3 bases are TGTGCCAGCAGTTCGGCACTAGCGGGCCCTCCCACAGATACGCAGTATTTT.

Turning to this clonotype: A much bigger clone sits one base away, suggesting this may be a read error. The V gene is TRBV6-2 or TRBV6-3, the J gene TRBJ2-1; D is perhaps TRBD2 (6 bases). The CDR3 has 14 amino acids. Germline V lookup: CDR1 MNHEY, CDR2 SVGEGT. With 5 bases removed from V and 10 bases from J, the gap between germline ends came to 18 bases. Written as DNA, the CDR3 is TGTGCCAGCAGTGAGTGGGAGGACTCCTACGAGCAGTTCTTC. It translates to CASSEWEDSYEQFF.